A selection of T cell receptor beta chains follows, all from one sample in a study of post-analysis software for immune sequencing data. TCRdb recomputed calls from the PCR reads with MiXCR, one row per CDR3 protein. In the table there are more than 500,000 distinct CDR3 sequences, approximately 31% of which are singletons. The sequencing input was blood. These TCRs come from a girl aged 2 to 17 with multiple sclerosis. Each CDR3 is given without its conserved first and last residue. The order of the fields is V gene, J gene, CDR3 protein.

TRBV5-1	TRBJ2-3	ASSLVDHTDTQY
TRBV29-1	TRBJ1-2	SVAPSTGLYGYT
TRBV3-1	NA	ASSQKPGQRYEQY
TRBV11-2	TRBJ2-7	ASSPRGASGGISYEQY
TRBV5-1	TRBJ2-3	ASSLRQGKLTDTQY
TRBV5-1	TRBJ2-1	ASSSDGNNEPF
TRBV5-1	TRBJ2-1	ASSLETGTYNEQF
TRBV6-1	TRBJ1-2	ASSTRDRDKYGYT
TRBV11-2	TRBJ2-1	ASTRSQTSYNEQF
TRBV28	TRBJ2-1	ASSNRDSFNEQF
TRBV6-2/TRBV6-3	TRBJ1-2	ASRRDRGYGYT
TRBV4-2	TRBJ2-7	ASSQAGQGVYEQY
TRBV24-1	TRBJ1-5	ATSDSNNFYSNQPQH
TRBV9	TRBJ2-5	ASSVRTSGQETQY
TRBV6-6	TRBJ1-1	ASSYSRGGDTEAF